The 30 T cell receptor beta chains below all came from one sample that was sequenced in a study of control samples from healthy donors and cancer patients. TCRdb keeps only in-frame clones here, not all; method: immunoSEQ multiplex PCR. The sample lists some 65,000 clones; roughly 82% were seen once. The material sequenced was PBMCs. The receptors derive from a woman aged 45-65 years with lung cancer.

The chain combines TRBV13 with TRBJ2-1, with 9 bases identical to TRBD2. The junction had 8 bases not matched to a gene; V was cut back by 5 bases and J by 9 bases. CDR3 length: 14 amino acids. In germline, CDR1 is PRHDT, CDR2 FYEKMQ (reference sequence). Here the CDR3 reads CASSERGVRSEQFF. Here the CDR3 DNA reads TGTGCCAGCAGCGAGCGGGGGGTCAGAAGTGAGCAGTTCTTC.

The rearrangement links TRBV4-1 to TRBJ2-7; 7 nucleotides align to TRBD1. The CDR3 runs to 14 residues. Germline CDR1 and CDR2: MGHRA and YSYEKL. The V segment lost 1 base and the J segment 5 bases; nucleotides outside the gene matches: 5. In DNA, the CDR3 is TGCGCCAGCAGCCAAGCCCCCGACAGGGACGAGCAGTACTTC. This encodes CASSQAPDRDEQYF.

The rearrangement joins TRBV29-1 to TRBJ2-3, with a possible D match to TRBD2 (7 bases). V dropped 6 bases and J dropped 3 bases, with 19 bases sitting between them. The germline V gene encodes CDR1 SQVTM and CDR2 ANQGSEA. The CDR3 is 15 amino acids. The CDR3 is CSVALGAGATDTQYF. For the CDR3, the DNA is TGCAGCGTCGCCCTCGGGGCGGGGGCTACAGATACGCAGTATTTT.

V and J are TRBV7-2 and TRBJ2-2; 8 positions match TRBD1. Trimming removed 5 bases from V and 6 bases from J; junction bases left unmatched: 8. From germline, CDR1 is SGHTA and CDR2 FQGNSA. The CDR3 extends over 15 amino acids. CDR3 protein: CASSLRTGFAGELFF. The CDR3 coding sequence is TGTGCCAGCAGCCTACGGACAGGGTTTGCCGGGGAGCTGTTTTTT.

Comments on this clone: This may stem from a read error, because a much larger clone lies one nucleotide away. The sample has other DNA sequences that encode this CDR3 too. The gene calls are TRBV7-9 and TRBJ1-1; D is unresolved. Germline assignment: CDR1 SEHNR and CDR2 FQNEAQ (reference sequence). The CDR3 contains 13 residues. V lost 1 base and J lost 1, with 4 bases in between. The CDR3 loop reads CASSLVGNTEAFF. CDR3 nucleotides: TGTGCCAGCAGCTTAGTCGGGAACACTGAAGCTTTCTTT.

The V and J genes are TRBV4-3 and TRBJ1-2; no reliable D call. V gave up 0 bases and J gave up 4 bases, with 9 bases separating them. CDR3 length: 14 amino acids. Looked up from germline, CDR1 is LGHNA and CDR2 is YSLEER. Here the CDR3 reads CASSQDRAAYGYTF. The CDR3 DNA follows: TGCGCCAGCAGCCAAGATAGGGCAGCCTATGGCTACACCTTC.

The rearrangement uses TRBV9 and TRBJ1-2; D might be TRBD1 (5 bases). The CDR3 covers 15 residues. Germline V lookup: CDR1 SGDLS, CDR2 YYNGEE. With 0 bases removed from V and 4 bases from J, the gap between germline ends came to 13 bases. The CDR3 nucleotides are TGTGCCAGCAGCGTAGGGGGGACCGGTTTCTATGGCTACACCTTC. It is translated as CASSVGGTGFYGYTF.

The chain has TRBV30 and TRBJ1-5; D call uncertain. The CDR3 contains 13 residues. Trimming shortened V by 1 base and J by 3 bases, and 7 bases separated the two germline ends. The germline V gene has CDR1 GTSNPN and CDR2 SVGIG (reference sequence). The CDR3 DNA reads as TGTGCCTGGAGTGCCCAACCCAATCAGCCCCAGCATTTT. Amino acid sequence: CAWSAQPNQPQHF.

This sequence joins TRBV11-3 and TRBJ2-7; no clear D. V dropped 3 bases and J dropped 2 bases, with 11 bases sitting between them. Germline assignment: CDR1 SGHNT and CDR2 YENEEA. The CDR3 is 14 amino acids. The CDR3 nucleotides read TGTGCCAGCAGCTTTTACGACCAGCCCTACGAGCAGTACTTC. It encodes CASSFYDQPYEQYF.

J is TRBJ2-1 and V is TRBV7-2, with unresolved D. Looked up from germline, CDR1 is SGHTA and CDR2 is FQGNSA. Trimming shortened V by 2 bases and J by 5 bases, and 7 bases separated the two germline ends. This CDR3 region has 13 residues. CDR3 region: CASSLRANNEQFF. The CDR3 DNA follows: TGTGCCAGCAGCTTACGGGCCAACAATGAGCAGTTCTTC. The full variable domain, in which reference TRBV7-2 and TRBJ2-1 provide the parts outside the CDR3, is GAGVSQSPSNKVTEKGKDVELRCDPISGHTALYWYRQSLGQGLEFLIYFQGNSAPDKSGLPSDRFSAERTGGSVSTLTIQRTQQEDSAVYLCASSLRANNEQFFGPGTRLTVL.

The V call is TRBV7-9, the J call TRBJ2-7; D may match TRBD1 or TRBD2 (5 bases each). Trimming cost V 10 bases and J 5 bases, with 12 bases left between them. Germline CDR1 is SEHNR and CDR2 is FQNEAQ (reference sequence). This CDR3 comprises 11 residues. The CDR3 DNA follows: TGTGCCATCGGGGCGCCGGACGAGCAGTACTTC. This gives the protein CAIGAPDEQYF.

The chain couples TRBV25-1 to TRBJ1-1; possible D gene TRBD1, 5 bases. Germline CDR1 reads MGHDK; CDR2 reads SYGVNS. The CDR3 consists of 14 residues. With 5 bases removed from V and 4 bases from J, the gap between germline ends came to 14 bases. CDR3 amino acids: CASSLEGRATEAFF. The CDR3 nucleotides read TGTGCCAGCAGTTTGGAGGGCAGGGCCACTGAAGCTTTCTTT.

The rearrangement uses TRBV13 and TRBJ1-2, with no clear D. Germline V CDR1 and CDR2: PRHDT, FYEKMQ (reference sequence). CDR3 length: 14 residues. V lost 7 bases, J lost 2 bases, and 14 bases lay in between. CDR3 in amino acids: CASNPAGINYGYTF. The CDR3 DNA follows: TGTGCCAGCAACCCAGCCGGGATAAACTATGGCTACACCTTC.

This chain joins TRBV6-2 or TRBV6-3 and TRBJ1-2; 8 bases agree with TRBD1. With V trimmed by 6 bases and J by 4 bases, 7 bases remained unmatched. Germline CDR1 reads MNHEY; CDR2 reads SVGEGT. CDR3 length equals 14 residues. CDR3 coding DNA: TGTGCCAGCAGCTATGGACAGGGCATCTATGGCTACACCTTC. This codes for CASSYGQGIYGYTF.

V is TRBV7-6 and J is TRBJ2-2; TRBD2 matches 8 bases. CDR3 length: 16 amino acids. V lost 5 bases to trimming and J lost 7 bases; unmatched junction nucleotides: 12. The germline V gene encodes CDR1 SGHVS and CDR2 FNYEAQ. CDR3 in amino acids: CASSPMTGGGFGELFF. As DNA, the CDR3 is TGTGCCAGCAGCCCCATGACTGGCGGGGGGTTCGGGGAGCTGTTTTTT.

This chain links TRBV27 with TRBJ2-3; D may match TRBD1 or TRBD2 (5 bases each). Germline V gene data show CDR1 as MNHEY and CDR2 as SMNVEV (reference sequence). The germline V and J ends were trimmed by 6 bases and 2 bases, with 15 bases remaining between them. CDR3 length equals 15 residues. CDR3 coding DNA: TGTGCCAGCAGACTCCGGGGCGGACACACAGATACGCAGTATTTT. Encoded protein: CASRLRGGHTDTQYF.

The chain carries TRBV29-1 and TRBJ1-2; D is possibly TRBD1 (5 bases). The CDR3 has 13 amino acids. Germline lookup yields CDR1 SQVTM and CDR2 ANQGSEA. V shed 7 bases and J shed 2 bases, with 14 bases lying between them. CDR3 sequence: CSAVPQENYGYTF. The CDR3 DNA is TGCAGCGCCGTACCACAGGAGAACTATGGCTACACCTTC.

The V call is TRBV7-9, the J call TRBJ1-1; a possible D gene is TRBD1 (5 bases). Germline V gene sequence: CDR1 SEHNR, CDR2 FQNEAQ (reference sequence). This CDR3 is 15 amino acids long. Deletions cut 5 bases from V and 5 bases from J, with 18 bases between. The CDR3 DNA is TGTGCCAGCAGCGTCCAGGGAGAGGTCAGGACTGAAGCTTTCTTT. This gives the protein CASSVQGEVRTEAFF.

The genes are TRBV6-5 and TRBJ2-7, with TRBD1 matching over 9 bases. The germline V gene has CDR1 MNHEY and CDR2 SVGAGI. J gave up 3 bases and V 10 bases, and 10 bases lay outside the gene matches. The CDR3 sequence is 14 residues long. CDR3 loop: CATKGTGLIYEQYF. The DNA for the CDR3 is TGTGCCACCAAAGGGACAGGGTTAATCTACGAGCAGTACTTC.

The V gene is TRBV27, the J gene TRBJ1-2; 9 bases are a match to TRBD1. CDR1 and CDR2 from the germline V gene are MNHEY and SMNVEV (reference sequence). J was trimmed by 5 bases and V by 6 bases; bases with no gene match: 19. This CDR3 comprises 18 residues. In nucleotides, the CDR3 is TGTGCCAGCAGCCTTATCGGTGGCGTGGGGACAGGGAAGTATGGCTACACCTTC. The encoded protein is CASSLIGGVGTGKYGYTF.

The genes are TRBV5-5 and TRBJ1-3; a possible D gene is TRBD1 (6 bases). Germline V lookup: CDR1 SGHKS, CDR2 YYEKEE (reference sequence). This CDR3 contains 15 residues. V dropped 1 base and J dropped 4 bases, with 12 bases sitting between them. In nucleotides, the CDR3 is TGTGCCAGCAGCTTGTCGGGGGCATCAGGAAACACCATATATTTT. Its protein product is CASSLSGASGNTIYF.

On this clone: Additional DNA sequences in this sample encode the identical CDR3. V gene TRBV30 combines with J gene TRBJ2-4, with 7 nucleotides matching TRBD1. The CDR3 sequence is 15 residues long. The germline V gene has CDR1 GTSNPN and CDR2 SVGIG (reference sequence). V was clipped by 0 bases and J by 0 bases; unmatched bases: 2. The CDR3 bases are TGTGCCTGGAGTGTACAGGGGATAGCCAAAAACATTCAGTACTTC. Translation: CAWSVQGIAKNIQYF.

The table lists this clone with a few counts. V is TRBV13 and J is TRBJ2-1; D may match TRBD1 or TRBD2 (6 bases each). V was pared by 1 base and J by 9 bases, with 22 bases between. The CDR3 contains 17 residues. The germline gives CDR1 PRHDT, CDR2 FYEKMQ (reference sequence). The CDR3 DNA sequence: TGTGCCAGCAGCTTAGAAAGTGAGGGGGGCGGGTCGGGTGAGCAGTTCTTC. Protein product: CASSLESEGGGSGEQFF.

V is TRBV19 and J is TRBJ1-4; no clear D. V was pared by 3 bases and J by 5 bases, with 16 bases between. The CDR3 totals 16 residues. The V gene's germline CDR1 is LNHDA and CDR2 SQIVND (reference sequence). This CDR3 reads CASSISPRENNEKLFF. The CDR3 region has the DNA TGTGCCAGTAGTATCTCTCCCCGGGAGAACAATGAAAAACTGTTTTTT.

This clone was seen just once. The chain has TRBV7-9 and TRBJ2-3; 9 bases agree with TRBD1. V lost 5 bases to trimming and J lost 2 bases; unmatched junction nucleotides: 8. Per germline, CDR1 SEHNR and CDR2 FQNEAQ (reference sequence). CDR3 length equals 16 residues. CDR3 DNA sequence: TGTGCCAGCAGCGTCAAGGGACAGGGCGTCACAGATACGCAGTATTTT. Its protein is CASSVKGQGVTDTQYF.

V usage is TRBV10-2 and J usage is TRBJ2-5; 14 bases are shared with TRBD2. V dropped 4 bases and J dropped 5; count of bases not matched to a gene: 3. The germline V gene encodes CDR1 WSHSY and CDR2 SAAADI. This CDR3 region has 15 residues. The CDR3: CASSVGLAGGETQYF. In nucleotides, the CDR3 is TGCGCCAGCAGTGTTGGACTAGCGGGGGGTGAGACCCAGTACTTC.

The chain has TRBV15 and TRBJ1-2; no firm D call. There are 15 residues in the CDR3. Germline V gene sequence: CDR1 LNHNV, CDR2 YYDKDF (reference sequence). The germline V and J ends were trimmed by 1 base and 1 base, with 10 bases remaining between them. In nucleotides, the CDR3 is TGTGCCACCAGCAGAGGGCCAGATTATAACTATGGCTACACCTTC. This codes for CATSRGPDYNYGYTF.

The V call is TRBV7-9, the J call TRBJ2-5; 12 positions agree with TRBD2. The CDR3 runs to 15 residues. CDR1 is SEHNR and CDR2 is FQNEAQ in the germline V gene (reference sequence). V was pared by 6 bases and J by 4 bases, with 6 bases of the junction left unmatched. The CDR3 loop is CASSVLAGGGETQYF. The CDR3 DNA reads TGTGCCAGCAGTGTACTAGCGGGGGGCGGAGAGACCCAGTACTTC.

The chain joins TRBV4-3 to TRBJ1-1; D is perhaps TRBD1 (5 bases). There are 14 residues in the CDR3. Germline V lookup: CDR1 LGHNA, CDR2 YSLEER. V lost 0 bases and J 1 base, leaving 6 bases between the germline ends. The CDR3 sequence is CASSQDGGNTEAFF. The CDR3 DNA follows: TGCGCCAGCAGCCAAGACGGGGGGAACACTGAAGCTTTCTTT.

The chain is built from TRBV19 and TRBJ1-4, with TRBD1 matching 7 bases. Germline loops: CDR1 LNHDA, CDR2 SQIVND (reference sequence). The length of the CDR3 is 14 residues. V trimming: 6 bases; J trimming: 8 bases; junction bases outside the gene matches: 9. Written as DNA, the CDR3 is TGTGCCAGTAGCGACAGGGAATTTGAGGAAAAACTGTTTTTT. This gives the protein CASSDREFEEKLFF. Combining the CDR3 with reference TRBV19 and TRBJ1-4 gives the whole variable domain DGGITQSPKYLFRKEGQNVTLSCEQNLNHDAMYWYRQDPGQGLRLIYYSQIVNDFQKGDIAEGYSVSREKKESFPLTVTSAQKNPTAFYLCASSDREFEEKLFFGSGTQLSVL.